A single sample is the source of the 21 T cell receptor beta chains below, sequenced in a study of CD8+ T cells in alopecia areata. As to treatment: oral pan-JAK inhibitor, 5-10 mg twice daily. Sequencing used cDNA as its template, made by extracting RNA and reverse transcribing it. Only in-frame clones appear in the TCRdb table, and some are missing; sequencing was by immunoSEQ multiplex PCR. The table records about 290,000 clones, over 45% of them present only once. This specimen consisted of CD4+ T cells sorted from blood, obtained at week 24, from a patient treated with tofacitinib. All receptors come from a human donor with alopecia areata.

DNA of the CDR3: TGTGCCAGCAGGCTAGGCGGGGTGTGGGCTAGCGGGCTGGCCACAGATACGCAGTATTTT. Its translation: CASRLGGVWASGLATDTQYF. The chain employs TRBV27 and TRBJ2-3; TRBD2 matches at 8 bases. The V and J ends lost 6 bases and 2 bases, in that order; junction bases with no gene match: 22. The CDR3 covers 20 residues. Germline V gene data show CDR1 as MNHEY and CDR2 as SMNVEV (reference sequence).

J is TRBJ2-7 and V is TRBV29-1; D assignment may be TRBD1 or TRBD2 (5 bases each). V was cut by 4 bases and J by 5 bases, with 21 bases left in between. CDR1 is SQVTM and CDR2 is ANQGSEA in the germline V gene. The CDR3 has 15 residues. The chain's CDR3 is CSVVIWSGPPHEQYF. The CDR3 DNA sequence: TGCAGCGTTGTGATCTGGTCGGGACCCCCTCACGAGCAGTACTTC.

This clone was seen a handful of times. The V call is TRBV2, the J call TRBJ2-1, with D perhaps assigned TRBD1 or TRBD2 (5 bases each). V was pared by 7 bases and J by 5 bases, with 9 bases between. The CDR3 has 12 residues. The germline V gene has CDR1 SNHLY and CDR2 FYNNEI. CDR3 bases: TGTGCCAGCAATGGGGACCACAATGAGCAGTTCTTC. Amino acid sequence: CASNGDHNEQFF.

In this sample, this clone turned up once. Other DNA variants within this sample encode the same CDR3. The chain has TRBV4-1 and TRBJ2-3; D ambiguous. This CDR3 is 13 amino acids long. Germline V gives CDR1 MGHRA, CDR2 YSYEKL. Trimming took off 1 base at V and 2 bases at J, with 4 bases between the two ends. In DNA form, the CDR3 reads TGCGCCAGCAGCCAAGGGACCACAGATACGCAGTATTTT. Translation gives CASSQGTTDTQYF.

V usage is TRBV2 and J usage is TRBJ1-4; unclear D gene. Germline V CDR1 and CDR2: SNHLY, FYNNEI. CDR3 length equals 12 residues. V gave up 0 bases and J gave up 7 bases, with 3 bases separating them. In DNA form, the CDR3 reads TGTGCCAGCAGTGAAGCTTTTGAAAAACTGTTTTTT. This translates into CASSEAFEKLFF.

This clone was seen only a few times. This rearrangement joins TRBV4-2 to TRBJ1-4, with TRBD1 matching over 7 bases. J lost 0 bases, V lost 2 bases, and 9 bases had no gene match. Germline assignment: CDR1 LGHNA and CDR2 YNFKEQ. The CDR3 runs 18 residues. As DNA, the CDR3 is TGTGCCAGCAGCCAATCGCGGGACAGTACGTCAACTAATGAAAAACTGTTTTTT. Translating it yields CASSQSRDSTSTNEKLFF.

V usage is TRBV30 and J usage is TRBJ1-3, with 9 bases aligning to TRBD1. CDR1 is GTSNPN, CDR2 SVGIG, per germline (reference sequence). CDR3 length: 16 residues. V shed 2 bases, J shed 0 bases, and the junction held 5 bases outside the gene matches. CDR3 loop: CAWSKGQGRSGNTIYF. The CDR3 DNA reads TGTGCCTGGAGTAAGGGACAGGGACGCTCTGGAAACACCATATATTTT. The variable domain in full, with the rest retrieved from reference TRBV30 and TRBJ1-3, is SQTIHQWPATLVQPVGSPLSLECTVEGTSNPNLYWYRQAAGRGLQLLFYSVGIGQISSEVPQNLSASRPQDRQFILSSKKLLLSDSGFYLCAWSKGQGRSGNTIYFGEGSWLTVV.

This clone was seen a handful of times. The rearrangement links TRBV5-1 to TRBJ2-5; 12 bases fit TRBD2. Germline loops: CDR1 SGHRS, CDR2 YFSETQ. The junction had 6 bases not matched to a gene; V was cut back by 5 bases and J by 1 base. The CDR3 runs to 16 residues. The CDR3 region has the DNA TGCGCCAGCAGTCAGACTAGCGGGGGCCCCCAAGAGACCCAGTACTTC. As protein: CASSQTSGGPQETQYF.

CDR3 DNA sequence: TGTGCCAGCAGTGAGAGGGTGATGTACGAGCAGTACTTC. Translated, it gives CASSERVMYEQYF. J is TRBJ2-7 and V is TRBV25-1; tentative D call: TRBD2 (5 bases). Germline CDR1 reads MGHDK; CDR2 reads SYGVNS. CDR3 length: 13 residues. Trimming left V 3 bases short and J 4 bases short, with 10 bases between.

The CDR3 loop is CASSQPLTGGGELFF. The CDR3 DNA follows: TGCGCCAGCAGCCAACCTCTGACAGGGGGCGGGGAGCTGTTTTTT. The J gene is TRBJ2-2, the V gene TRBV4-1; 9 bases agree with TRBD1. This CDR3 has 15 amino acids. V shed 2 bases, J shed 7 bases, and the junction held 5 bases outside the gene matches. CDR1 is MGHRA, CDR2 YSYEKL, per germline.

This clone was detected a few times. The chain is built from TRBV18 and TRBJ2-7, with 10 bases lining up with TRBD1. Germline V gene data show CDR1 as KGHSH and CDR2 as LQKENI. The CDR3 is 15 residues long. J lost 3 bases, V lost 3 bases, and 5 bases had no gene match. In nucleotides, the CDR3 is TGTGCCAGCTCACCCTTCCGGGACAGGGGCTACGAGCAGTACTTC. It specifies CASSPFRDRGYEQYF.

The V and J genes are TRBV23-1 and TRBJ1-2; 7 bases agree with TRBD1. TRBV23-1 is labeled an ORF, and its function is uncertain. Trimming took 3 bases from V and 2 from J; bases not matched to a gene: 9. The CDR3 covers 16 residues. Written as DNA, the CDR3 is TGCGCCAGCAGTCAGATACGGCAGGGGGTAAACTATGGCTACACCTTC. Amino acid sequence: CASSQIRQGVNYGYTF.

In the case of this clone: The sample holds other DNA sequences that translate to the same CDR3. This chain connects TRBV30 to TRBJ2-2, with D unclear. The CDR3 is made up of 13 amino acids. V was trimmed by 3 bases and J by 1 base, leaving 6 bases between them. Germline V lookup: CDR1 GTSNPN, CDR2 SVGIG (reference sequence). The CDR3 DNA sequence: TGTGCCTGGAGACGGCTGAACACCGGGGAGCTGTTTTTT. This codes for CAWRRLNTGELFF.

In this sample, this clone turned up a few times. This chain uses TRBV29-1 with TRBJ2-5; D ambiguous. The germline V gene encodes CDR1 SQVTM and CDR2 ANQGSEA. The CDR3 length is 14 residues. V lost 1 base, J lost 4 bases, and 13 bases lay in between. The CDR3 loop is CSVEGSPPGETQYF. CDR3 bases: TGCAGCGTTGAAGGTTCTCCCCCCGGAGAGACCCAGTACTTC.

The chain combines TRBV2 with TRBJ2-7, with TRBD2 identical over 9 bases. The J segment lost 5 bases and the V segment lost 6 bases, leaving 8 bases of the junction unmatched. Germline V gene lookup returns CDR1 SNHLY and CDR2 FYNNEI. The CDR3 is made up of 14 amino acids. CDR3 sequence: CASRTSGSPHEQYF. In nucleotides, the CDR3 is TGTGCCAGCAGAACTAGCGGGTCCCCCCACGAGCAGTACTTC.

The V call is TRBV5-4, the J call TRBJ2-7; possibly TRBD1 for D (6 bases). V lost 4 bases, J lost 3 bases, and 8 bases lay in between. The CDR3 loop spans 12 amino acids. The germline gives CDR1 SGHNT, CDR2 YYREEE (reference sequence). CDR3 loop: CASSVRGYEQYF. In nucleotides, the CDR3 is TGTGCCAGCAGCGTCAGGGGCTACGAGCAGTACTTC.

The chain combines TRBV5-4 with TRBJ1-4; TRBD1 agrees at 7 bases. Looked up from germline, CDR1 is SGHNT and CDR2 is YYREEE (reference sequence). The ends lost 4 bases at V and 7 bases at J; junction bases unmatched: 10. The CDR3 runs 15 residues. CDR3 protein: CASSLTTGLGEKLFF. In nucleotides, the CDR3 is TGTGCCAGCAGCCTTACGACAGGGCTGGGTGAAAAACTGTTTTTT.

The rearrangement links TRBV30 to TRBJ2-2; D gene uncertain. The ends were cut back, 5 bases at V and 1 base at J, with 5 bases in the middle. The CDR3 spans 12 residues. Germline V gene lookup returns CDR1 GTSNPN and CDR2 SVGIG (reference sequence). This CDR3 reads CAWAENTGELFF. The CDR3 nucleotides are TGTGCCTGGGCAGAGAACACCGGGGAGCTGTTTTTT.

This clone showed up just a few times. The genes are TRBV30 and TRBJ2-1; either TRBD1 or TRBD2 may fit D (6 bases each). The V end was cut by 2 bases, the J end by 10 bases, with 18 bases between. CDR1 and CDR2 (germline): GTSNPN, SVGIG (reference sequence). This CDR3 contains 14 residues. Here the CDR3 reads CAWSTGGQTREQFF. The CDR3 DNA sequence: TGTGCCTGGAGTACCGGGGGCCAAACTAGGGAGCAGTTCTTC. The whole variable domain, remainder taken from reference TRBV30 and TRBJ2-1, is SQTIHQWPATLVQPVGSPLSLECTVEGTSNPNLYWYRQAAGRGLQLLFYSVGIGQISSEVPQNLSASRPQDRQFILSSKKLLLSDSGFYLCAWSTGGQTREQFFGPGTRLTVL.

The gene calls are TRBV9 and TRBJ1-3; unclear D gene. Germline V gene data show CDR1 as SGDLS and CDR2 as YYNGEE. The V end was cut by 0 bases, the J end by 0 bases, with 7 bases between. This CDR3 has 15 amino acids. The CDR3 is CASSVGRDSGNTIYF. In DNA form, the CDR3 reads TGTGCCAGCAGCGTAGGACGCGACTCTGGAAACACCATATATTTT.

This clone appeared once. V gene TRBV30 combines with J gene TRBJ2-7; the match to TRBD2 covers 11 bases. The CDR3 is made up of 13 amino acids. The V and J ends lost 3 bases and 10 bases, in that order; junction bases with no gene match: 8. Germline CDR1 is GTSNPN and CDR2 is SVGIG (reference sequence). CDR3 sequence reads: CAWSGGTSGTQYF. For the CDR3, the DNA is TGTGCCTGGAGCGGGGGGACTAGCGGAACTCAGTACTTC.